This section outlines one T cell receptor (beta chain) sequence together with its context. Combining iRepertoire HTBI primers with Arm-PCR of CDR3 regions, the authors built TCR beta libraries. Via MiXCR, TCRdb re-called the multiplex PCR reads, giving one row per CDR3 protein. The table includes about 520,000 distinct CDR3 sequences, around 12% detected once. Per germline, CDR1 MDHEN and CDR2 SYDVKM. This CDR3 is 13 amino acids long. This sample was included in a study of regulatory T cells in long-lasting Graves disease. Study-level information: Graves' patients, diagnosed recently, had received antithyroid drugs under 3 months.

The sample's time point: newly diagnosed GD, antithyroid drugs for less than 3 months. PBMC-extracted RNA yielded the TCR library. In addition, the sample was reused for a study of T cells in Graves' hyperthyroidism and ophthalmopathy.

The chain links TRBV28 to TRBJ2-5, with D perhaps matching TRBD1 or TRBD2 (6 bases each). The J call may be incorrect, as the DNA end agrees better with TRBJ2-7. The specimen was peripheral blood mononuclear cells (PBMCs), collected at new diagnosis, from a patient treated with antithyroid drugs. The origin of this receptor is a woman in her thirties with Graves disease. The CDR3 sequence is CASPDRTTYEQYF. The DNA of the CDR3 is TGTGCCAGCCCCGACAGGACTACCTACGAGCAGTACTTC.